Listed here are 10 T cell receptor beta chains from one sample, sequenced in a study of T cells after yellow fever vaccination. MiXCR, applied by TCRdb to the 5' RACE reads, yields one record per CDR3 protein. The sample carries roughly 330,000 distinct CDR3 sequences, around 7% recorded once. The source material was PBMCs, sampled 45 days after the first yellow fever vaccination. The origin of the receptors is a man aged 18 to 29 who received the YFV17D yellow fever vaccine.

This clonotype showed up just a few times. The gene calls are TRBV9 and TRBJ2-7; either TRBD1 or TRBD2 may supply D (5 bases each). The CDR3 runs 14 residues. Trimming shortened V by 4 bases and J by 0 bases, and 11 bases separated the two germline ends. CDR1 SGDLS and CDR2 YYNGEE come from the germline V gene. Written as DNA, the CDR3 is TGTGCCAGCAGCCGTGGGGGAACCTCCTACGAGCAGTACTTC. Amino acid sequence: CASSRGGTSYEQYF.

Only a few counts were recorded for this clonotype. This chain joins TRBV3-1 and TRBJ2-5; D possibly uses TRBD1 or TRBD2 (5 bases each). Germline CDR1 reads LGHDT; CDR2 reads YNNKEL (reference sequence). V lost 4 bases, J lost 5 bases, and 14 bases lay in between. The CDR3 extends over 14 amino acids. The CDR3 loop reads CASSRRDPVETQYF. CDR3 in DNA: TGTGCCAGCAGCCGCCGGGACCCGGTGGAGACCCAGTACTTC.

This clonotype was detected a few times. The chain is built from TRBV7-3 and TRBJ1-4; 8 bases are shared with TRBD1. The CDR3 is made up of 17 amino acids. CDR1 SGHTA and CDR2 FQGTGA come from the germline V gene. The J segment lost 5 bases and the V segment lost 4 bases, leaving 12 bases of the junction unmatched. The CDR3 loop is CASSSDHDRGENEKLFF. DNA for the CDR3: TGTGCCAGCAGCTCGGACCACGACAGGGGAGAAAATGAAAAACTGTTTTTT.

CDR3 amino acids: CASSLIWNSPLHF. The CDR3 bases are TGTGCCAGCAGTTTGATCTGGAATTCACCCCTCCACTTT. This rearrangement joins TRBV12-3 or TRBV12-4 to TRBJ1-6, with D hard to call. The CDR3 covers 13 residues. V was pared by 3 bases and J by 7 bases, with 7 bases between.

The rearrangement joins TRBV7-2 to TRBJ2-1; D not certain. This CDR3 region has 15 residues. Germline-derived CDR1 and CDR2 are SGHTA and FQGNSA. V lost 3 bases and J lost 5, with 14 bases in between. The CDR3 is CASSLWPGGDNEQFF. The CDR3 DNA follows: TGTGCCAGCAGCTTGTGGCCGGGCGGAGACAATGAGCAGTTCTTC.

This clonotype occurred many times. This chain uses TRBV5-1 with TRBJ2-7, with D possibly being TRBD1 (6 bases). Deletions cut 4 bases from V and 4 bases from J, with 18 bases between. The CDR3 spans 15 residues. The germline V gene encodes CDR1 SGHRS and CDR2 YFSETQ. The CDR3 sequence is CASSPIYQDSYEQYF. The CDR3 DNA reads TGCGCCAGCAGCCCGATCTACCAGGACAGTTACGAGCAGTACTTC. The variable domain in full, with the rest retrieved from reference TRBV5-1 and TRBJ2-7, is KAGVTQTPRYLIKTRGQQVTLSCSPISGHRSVSWYQQTPGQGLQFLFEYFSETQRNKGNFPGRFSGRQFSNSRSEMNVSTLELGDSALYLCASSPIYQDSYEQYFGPGTRLTVT.

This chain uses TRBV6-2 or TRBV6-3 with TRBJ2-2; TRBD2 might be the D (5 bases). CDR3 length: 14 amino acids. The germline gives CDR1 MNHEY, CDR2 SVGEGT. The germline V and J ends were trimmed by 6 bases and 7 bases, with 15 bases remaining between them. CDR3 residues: CASRPPITSGELFF. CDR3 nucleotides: TGTGCCAGCAGACCTCCCATTACTAGCGGGGAGCTGTTTTTT.

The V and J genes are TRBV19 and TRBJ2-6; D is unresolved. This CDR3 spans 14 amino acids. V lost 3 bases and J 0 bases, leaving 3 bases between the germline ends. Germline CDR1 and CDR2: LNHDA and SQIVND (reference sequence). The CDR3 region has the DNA TGTGCCAGTAGTATGGGCTCTGGGGCCAACGTCCTGACTTTC. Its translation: CASSMGSGANVLTF.

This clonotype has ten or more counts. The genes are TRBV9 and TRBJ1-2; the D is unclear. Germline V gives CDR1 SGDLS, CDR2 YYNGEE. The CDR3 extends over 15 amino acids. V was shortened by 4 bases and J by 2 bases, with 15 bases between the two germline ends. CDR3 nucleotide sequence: TGTGCCAGCAGCCCCCAGGAGGGCAGGAACTATGGCTACACCTTC. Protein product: CASSPQEGRNYGYTF.

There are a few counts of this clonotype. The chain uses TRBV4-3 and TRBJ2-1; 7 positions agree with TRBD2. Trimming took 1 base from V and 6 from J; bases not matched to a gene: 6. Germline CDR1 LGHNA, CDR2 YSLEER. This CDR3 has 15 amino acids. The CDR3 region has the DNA TGCGCCAGCAGCCAAGGGTTGACTAGCTCCAATGAGCAGTTCTTC. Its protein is CASSQGLTSSNEQFF.